These 13 T cell receptor beta chains came from one sample sequenced in a study of shared clonotypes between healthy human individuals. The protocol was immunoSEQ multiplex PCR, while the TCRdb copy is restricted to in-frame clones and leaves out a portion. The sample has 550,000 to 700,000 clones; 73% are singletons. The sequencing input was memory CD4+ T cells sorted from blood. The subset is: CD45RA-negative fraction. These receptors were collected from a woman between 25 and 40 years old in good health.

This chain connects TRBV2 to TRBJ2-7, with TRBD2 matching over 9 bases. The germline V gene encodes CDR1 SNHLY and CDR2 FYNNEI. The CDR3 is 15 amino acids. Trimming took 7 bases from V and 4 from J; bases not matched to a gene: 11. CDR3 protein: CASNALTSGPYEQYF. Here the CDR3 DNA reads TGTGCCAGCAACGCGTTGACTAGCGGCCCGTACGAGCAGTACTTC.

The J gene is TRBJ1-5, the V gene TRBV5-6; D is possibly TRBD1 (6 bases). V dropped 4 bases and J dropped 7 bases, with 15 bases sitting between them. This CDR3 has 14 amino acids. The germline V gene has CDR1 SGHDT and CDR2 YYEEEE. In DNA, the CDR3 is TGTGCCAGCAGCCCCGCGGACAGCCTACAGCCCCAGCATTTT. It is translated as CASSPADSLQPQHF.

V usage is TRBV5-5 and J usage is TRBJ2-3, with D possibly being TRBD1 or TRBD2 (6 bases each). Germline V CDR1 and CDR2: SGHKS, YYEKEE (reference sequence). The CDR3 has 13 residues. V gave up 10 bases and J gave up 2 bases, with 14 bases separating them. CDR3 loop: CASERGATDTQYF. CDR3 coding DNA: TGTGCCTCTGAGAGGGGGGCCACAGATACGCAGTATTTT.

CDR3 protein: CASSLGTGGGEQYF. The CDR3 region has the DNA TGTGCCAGCAGCTTAGGGACAGGGGGAGGCGAGCAGTACTTC. V is TRBV7-8 and J is TRBJ2-7, with 10 bases aligning to TRBD1. With V trimmed by 1 base and J by 6 bases, 3 bases remained unmatched. The germline V gene has CDR1 SGHVS and CDR2 FQNEAQ. The CDR3 is made up of 14 amino acids.

V is TRBV18 and J is TRBJ1-2, with a tentative D call TRBD1 (6 bases). The CDR3 loop spans 13 amino acids. Germline V lookup: CDR1 KGHSH, CDR2 LQKENI. The V end was cut by 4 bases, the J end by 3 bases, with 9 bases between. CDR3 DNA: TGTGCCAGCTCACGGGAGGGGGACTATGGCTACACCTTC. Residues: CASSREGDYGYTF.

The chain is built from TRBV10-3 and TRBJ2-7; D is perhaps TRBD2 (6 bases). V lost 4 bases and J lost 2, with 12 bases in between. Germline V lookup: CDR1 ENHRY, CDR2 SYGVKD. The CDR3 runs 14 residues. This chain's CDR3 is CAISVRTNAYEQYF. In DNA form, the CDR3 reads TGTGCCATCAGTGTGCGGACTAATGCCTACGAGCAGTACTTC.

The rearrangement uses TRBV27 and TRBJ2-7; 11 bases are shared with TRBD1. Germline-derived CDR1 and CDR2 are MNHEY and SMNVEV (reference sequence). The length of the CDR3 is 16 residues. The junction had 7 bases not matched to a gene; V was cut back by 2 bases and J by 4 bases. This CDR3 is CASSLTPGQGGYEQYF. The CDR3 bases are TGTGCCAGCAGTTTAACGCCGGGACAGGGGGGGTACGAGCAGTACTTC.

The genes are TRBV6-5 and TRBJ2-2; D gene ambiguous. The CDR3 contains 13 residues. Germline V gene lookup returns CDR1 MNHEY and CDR2 SVGAGI. V was pared by 4 bases and J by 5 bases, with 8 bases between. CDR3 coding DNA: TGTGCCAGCAGTTCCCTCTATACCGGGGAGCTGTTTTTT. Its translation: CASSSLYTGELFF.

The chain has TRBV2 and TRBJ1-1, with TRBD1 as a possible D gene (5 bases). Germline V gene data show CDR1 as SNHLY and CDR2 as FYNNEI. The V end was cut by 5 bases, the J end by 1 base, with 14 bases between. The CDR3 totals 15 residues. The CDR3 nucleotides read TGTGCCAGCAGTACTAGGAGGGGCGCGAACACTGAAGCTTTCTTT. This gives the protein CASSTRRGANTEAFF.

The chain recombines TRBV10-2 with TRBJ2-5, with 10 nucleotides matching TRBD2. V lost 8 bases and J lost 4; bases outside the gene matches: 7. In germline, CDR1 is WSHSY, CDR2 SAAADI. The CDR3 is made up of 14 amino acids. The CDR3 protein is CASRASGSLETQYF. DNA for the CDR3: TGCGCCAGCCGGGCTAGCGGGAGTCTAGAGACCCAGTACTTC.

The rearrangement joins TRBV10-3 to TRBJ1-1, with 8 bases lining up with TRBD1. V shed 4 bases and J 1 base; nucleotides not matched to a gene: 2. The CDR3 has 14 residues. Germline V lookup: CDR1 ENHRY, CDR2 SYGVKD. CDR3 loop: CAISGTGGNTEAFF. As DNA, the CDR3 is TGTGCCATCAGTGGAACAGGGGGGAACACTGAAGCTTTCTTT.

The rearrangement links TRBV7-2 to TRBJ2-5, with D hard to call. Germline V CDR1 and CDR2: SGHTA, FQGNSA. This CDR3 contains 14 residues. V lost 3 bases, J lost 4 bases, and 12 bases lay in between. For the CDR3, the DNA is TGTGCCAGCAGCTTGACGCCTATGGGAGAGACCCAGTACTTC. It yields the protein CASSLTPMGETQYF.

The chain is built from TRBV19 and TRBJ2-2, with D tentatively TRBD1 (6 bases). Germline CDR1 LNHDA, CDR2 SQIVND (reference sequence). This CDR3 comprises 17 residues. V was cut by 0 bases and J by 4 bases, with 15 bases left in between. This chain's CDR3 is CASSIERVTGLTGELFF. CDR3 nucleotides: TGTGCCAGTAGTATAGAAAGAGTGACAGGCCTCACCGGGGAGCTGTTTTTT.